The present T cell receptor (beta chain) was sequenced within a study of CD8 T cells in Susac syndrome. CDR3 length equals 14 residues. V gave up 6 bases and J gave up 4 bases; unmatched junction bases: 4. The germline V gene has CDR1 SGHTA and CDR2 FQGTGA. This clonotype was recorded once. RNA was extracted with the RNeasy kit, and a quantity of roughly 0.45 to 1 ug was reverse transcribed using random hexamers. TCRdb reanalysed the immunoSEQ multiplex PCR reads using MiXCR and keeps one entry per CDR3 protein. The data show 95,000 to 150,000 distinct CDR3 sequences, about 95% seen once. CD8+ and CD4+ T cells were negatively isolated; TEMRA cells were FACS-enriched.

The chain couples TRBV7-3 to TRBJ2-3; 10 bases agree with TRBD2. The receptor comes from a human donor in good health. Sequencing input: CD4+ T cells from PBMCs. The CDR3 sequence is CASRIAGGADTQYF. The CDR3 DNA reads TGTGCCAGCAGGATAGCGGGAGGCGCAGATACGCAGTATTTT.